The 10 T cell receptor beta chains below come from one sample, sequenced in a study of shared clonotypes between healthy human individuals. Assay: immunoSEQ multiplex PCR; the TCRdb copy retains only in-frame clones and omits some. In the table there are about 2.4 million clones, 80% to 95% of which are singletons. Sequencing was carried out using naive CD4+ T cells from PBMCs. Stated subset: CD45RA+ positively selected. The receptors originated from a man between 18 and 29 years old in good health. Some clones in this sample may be carry-over from other donors' samples.

The genes are TRBV20-1 and TRBJ2-7, with no clear D. Germline V CDR1 and CDR2: DFQATT, SNEGSKA (reference sequence). The CDR3 runs to 11 residues. Trimming cost V 0 bases and J 5 bases, with 5 bases left between them. CDR3 amino acids: CSARDLNEQYF. The DNA for the CDR3 is TGCAGTGCTAGAGATTTGAACGAGCAGTACTTC.

The chain links TRBV6-6 to TRBJ2-7; tentatively, D is TRBD2 (5 bases). This CDR3 comprises 14 residues. Per the germline V gene, CDR1 is MNHNY and CDR2 is SVGAGI (reference sequence). V lost 2 bases and J 7 bases, leaving 15 bases between the germline ends. This CDR3 is CASSYPPAGDEQYF. CDR3 DNA sequence: TGTGCCAGCAGTTACCCCCCCGCGGGTGATGAGCAGTACTTC.

The genes are TRBV11-3 and TRBJ2-3; no clear D. The V gene's germline CDR1 is SGHNT and CDR2 YENEEA. There are 15 residues in the CDR3. The germline V and J ends were trimmed by 0 bases and 5 bases, with 12 bases remaining between them. CDR3 DNA: TGTGCCAGCAGCTTAGACAGTTGGACCCAAGATACGCAGTATTTT. As protein: CASSLDSWTQDTQYF.

The chain employs TRBV6-1 and TRBJ1-5; TRBD1 is a possible D gene (6 bases). V was cut by 7 bases and J by 2 bases, with 15 bases left in between. Germline loops: CDR1 MNHNS, CDR2 SASEGT. The CDR3 extends over 15 amino acids. CDR3 protein: CASTLGGQGNQPQHF. The CDR3 DNA reads as TGTGCCAGCACCCTGGGGGGGCAGGGCAATCAGCCCCAGCATTTT.

The J gene is TRBJ1-2, the V gene TRBV7-2, with a weak D call TRBD1 (5 bases). V was clipped by 2 bases and J by 4 bases, with 8 bases between them. The germline CDR1 and CDR2 sequences are SGHTA and FQGNSA. This CDR3 is 13 amino acids long. The CDR3 loop reads CASSLSRAYGYTF. DNA for the CDR3: TGTGCCAGCAGCTTAAGCAGGGCCTATGGCTACACCTTC.

The rearrangement links TRBV7-8 to TRBJ1-2, with D possibly matching TRBD1 (5 bases). Germline V gene lookup returns CDR1 SGHVS and CDR2 FQNEAQ. This CDR3 comprises 11 residues. The V gene lost 5 bases and the J gene lost 8 bases, with 9 bases spanning the gap. Here the CDR3 reads CASSPGVGYTF. CDR3 nucleotides: TGTGCCAGCAGCCCGGGGGTAGGCTACACCTTC.

CDR3 sequence reads: CASKVRGMNTEAFF. Here the CDR3 DNA reads TGTGCCAGCAAAGTGCGGGGTATGAACACTGAAGCTTTCTTT. This chain connects TRBV28 to TRBJ1-1; D unresolved. Trimming removed 7 bases from V and 0 bases from J, with 12 bases in between. This CDR3 region has 14 residues. Germline V CDR1 and CDR2: MDHEN, SYDVKM.

V usage is TRBV9 and J usage is TRBJ2-5; D gene uncertain. Looked up from germline, CDR1 is SGDLS and CDR2 is YYNGEE. The CDR3 covers 16 residues. V gave up 1 base and J gave up 0 bases, with 13 bases separating them. Here the CDR3 reads CASSVSAASDQETQYF. The CDR3 DNA reads TGTGCCAGCAGCGTATCCGCGGCCTCTGACCAAGAGACCCAGTACTTC.

The J gene is TRBJ2-3, the V gene TRBV5-4; 8 bases are a match to TRBD1. The V gene end was trimmed by 0 bases and the J gene end by 0 bases; junction bases not matched to a gene: 9. Germline V CDR1 and CDR2: SGHNT, YYREEE (reference sequence). The CDR3 contains 18 residues. CDR3 sequence reads: CASSLDPRGRGSTDTQYF. In DNA form, the CDR3 reads TGTGCCAGCAGCTTGGATCCCAGGGGGCGTGGGAGCACAGATACGCAGTATTTT. Filled out from reference TRBV5-4 and TRBJ2-3, the complete variable domain reads ETGVTQSPTHLIKTRGQQVTLRCSSQSGHNTVSWYQQALGQGPQFIFQYYREEENGRGNFPPRFSGLQFPNYSSELNVNALELDDSALYLCASSLDPRGRGSTDTQYFGPGTRLTVL.

The CDR3 sequence: CASSMWALRGNEQFF. The CDR3, as DNA: TGTGCCAGCAGCATGTGGGCCCTTCGGGGGAATGAGCAGTTCTTC. The chain recombines TRBV5-4 with TRBJ2-1, with a weak D call TRBD2 (6 bases). V lost 4 bases and J lost 7, with 18 bases in between. The CDR3 consists of 15 residues. Germline V lookup: CDR1 SGHNT, CDR2 YYREEE (reference sequence).